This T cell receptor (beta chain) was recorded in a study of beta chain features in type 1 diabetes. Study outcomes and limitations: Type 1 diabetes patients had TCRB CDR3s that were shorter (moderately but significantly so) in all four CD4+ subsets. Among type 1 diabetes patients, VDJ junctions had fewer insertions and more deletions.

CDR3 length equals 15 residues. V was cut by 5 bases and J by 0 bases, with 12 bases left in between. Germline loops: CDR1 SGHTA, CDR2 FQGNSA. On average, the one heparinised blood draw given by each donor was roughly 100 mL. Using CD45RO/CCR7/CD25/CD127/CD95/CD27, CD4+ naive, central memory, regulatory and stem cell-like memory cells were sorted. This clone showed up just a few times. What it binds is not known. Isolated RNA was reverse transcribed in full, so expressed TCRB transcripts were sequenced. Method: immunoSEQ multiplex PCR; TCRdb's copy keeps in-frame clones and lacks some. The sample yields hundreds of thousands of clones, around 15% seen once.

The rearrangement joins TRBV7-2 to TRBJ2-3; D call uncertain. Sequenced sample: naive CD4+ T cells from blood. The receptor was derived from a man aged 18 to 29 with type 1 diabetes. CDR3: CASSIMTPSTDTQYF. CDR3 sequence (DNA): TGTGCCAGCAGCATAATGACTCCAAGCACAGATACGCAGTATTTT.